A single sample is the source of the 18 T cell receptor beta chains below, sequenced in a study of CD8+CD57+ T cells in acquired aplastic anemia. Genomic DNA provided the template from which TCR beta VDJ and CDR3 profiles were obtained. MiXCR, applied by TCRdb to the reads, yields one record per CDR3 protein. The profile shows about 180,000 distinct CDR3 sequences, roughly 48% of them singletons. Whoever was chosen for sequencing had shown CD8+CD57+ cell expansion by flow cytometry. Source material: sorted CD4+, CD8+, or CD8+CD57+ T cells (not recorded which) from PBMCs. These receptors all stem from a human donor with aplastic anemia.

This chain uses TRBV13 with TRBJ2-7; 7 bases map to TRBD1. The trim removed 5 bases at V and 6 bases at J, leaving 7 bases unmatched. The CDR3 extends over 13 amino acids. The germline V gene encodes CDR1 PRHDT and CDR2 FYEKMQ (reference sequence). The CDR3 loop is CASSKQGTLEQYF. The CDR3 coding sequence is TGTGCCAGCAGCAAACAGGGGACACTCGAGCAGTACTTC.

This clonotype was recorded at least ten times. This chain uses TRBV20-1 with TRBJ2-1; 13 bases are a match to TRBD2. Germline CDR1 reads DFQATT; CDR2 reads SNEGSKA (reference sequence). Losses at the gene ends were 6 bases for V and 10 bases for J; bases not matched to a gene: 9. This CDR3 is 14 amino acids long. In DNA form, the CDR3 reads TGCAGTGCAACCGGGACTAGCGGGGCGGTAGAGCAGTTCTTC. This encodes CSATGTSGAVEQFF.

V and J are TRBV11-2 and TRBJ1-2, with 10 bases that match TRBD1. Unmatched junction bases numbered 2, after V lost 2 bases and J lost 2 bases. From germline, CDR1 is SGHAT and CDR2 FQNNGV. The CDR3 runs to 15 residues. In nucleotides, the CDR3 is TGTGCCAGCAGCTTACAGGGACAGGGGAACTATGGCTACACCTTC. Protein product: CASSLQGQGNYGYTF.

This clonotype was seen a handful of times. The chain employs TRBV9 and TRBJ2-7; D may be TRBD1 (6 bases). V lost 1 base to trimming and J lost 2 bases, with 10 bases between them. The length of the CDR3 is 14 residues. Germline CDR1 is SGDLS and CDR2 is YYNGEE. CDR3 DNA sequence: TGTGCCAGCAGCGTAACGGACAGCCCCTACGAGCAGTACTTC. Translation gives CASSVTDSPYEQYF. The whole variable domain, filled in from reference TRBV9 and TRBJ2-7, reads DSGVTQTPKHLITATGQRVTLRCSPRSGDLSVYWYQQSLDQGLQFLIQYYNGEERAKGNILERFSAQQFPDLHSELNLSSLELGDSALYFCASSVTDSPYEQYFGPGTRLTVT.

In this sample, this clonotype turned up a few times. The CDR3 sequence is CASSSRGGETQYF. CDR3 in DNA: TGTGCCAGCAGCTCCCGTGGGGGAGAGACCCAGTACTTC. The chain links TRBV7-6 to TRBJ2-5, with D perhaps TRBD1 or TRBD2 (5 bases each). The CDR3 contains 13 residues. The V gene lost 4 bases and the J gene lost 4 bases, with 10 bases spanning the gap. Germline V CDR1 and CDR2: SGHVS, FNYEAQ.

This clonotype was recorded at least ten times. This chain links TRBV5-1 with TRBJ1-4, with 7 bases lining up with TRBD1. The CDR3 loop spans 16 amino acids. With 0 bases clipped from V and 4 bases from J, the junction kept 6 bases outside the gene matches. Germline CDR1 reads SGHRS; CDR2 reads YFSETQ. The CDR3: CASSLARRDSNEKLFF. CDR3 DNA: TGCGCCAGCAGCTTGGCGCGTAGGGACAGTAATGAAAAACTGTTTTTT.

CDR3 DNA sequence: TGTGCCAGCAGTGAAGCCGGGACAGCGAGCTCCTACGAGCAGTACTTC. As protein: CASSEAGTASSYEQYF. The rearrangement uses TRBV2 and TRBJ2-7; 7 bases agree with TRBD1. The CDR3 is 16 residues long. With 0 bases clipped from V and 0 bases from J, the junction kept 5 bases outside the gene matches. Germline V gene sequence: CDR1 SNHLY, CDR2 FYNNEI.

Concerning this clonotype itself: A much larger clone lies a single base off, so this may be a read error. This rearrangement joins TRBV6-1 to TRBJ1-3; D may be TRBD1 (6 bases). Germline CDR1 and CDR2: MNHNS and SASEGT. V lost 6 bases to trimming and J lost 8 bases, with 17 bases between them. The CDR3 has 14 residues. The CDR3 here is CASRDWVQGDTIYF. The CDR3 coding sequence is TGTGCCAGCAGGGACTGGGTACAGGGAGACACCATATATTTT.

This clonotype showed up many times. The chain has TRBV6-1 and TRBJ1-1, with D possibly being TRBD1 (5 bases). V was cut by 7 bases and J by 10 bases, with 22 bases left in between. The CDR3 consists of 14 residues. CDR1 and CDR2 (germline): MNHNS, SASEGT. DNA for the CDR3: TGTGCCAGCAAGGACGACAGCCGGAGTACATCAGCTTTCTTT. Translated: CASKDDSRSTSAFF.

J is TRBJ2-7 and V is TRBV5-5; D may be TRBD2 (6 bases). Per the germline V gene, CDR1 is SGHKS and CDR2 is YYEKEE (reference sequence). The CDR3 has 15 residues. V shed 0 bases and J shed 7 bases, with 17 bases lying between them. The CDR3 sequence: CASSLGAGKALEQYF. Written as DNA, the CDR3 is TGTGCCAGCAGCTTGGGGGCGGGGAAAGCGTTAGAGCAGTACTTC.

In regard to this clonotype: Since no conserved phenylalanine or tryptophan closes the CDR3, a read error is the likely cause. CDR3 protein: CASSGLQGSKSPLHS. The CDR3 DNA reads as TGTGCCAGCAGTGGATTACAGGGTTCTAAATCACCCCTCCACTCT. The chain carries TRBV2 and TRBJ1-6, with a weak D call TRBD1 (6 bases). Trimming stripped 4 bases from V and 10 bases from J, with 17 bases between. Per the germline V gene, CDR1 is SNHLY and CDR2 is FYNNEI. The CDR3 extends over 15 amino acids.

The table lists this clonotype with a few counts. The chain couples TRBV20-1 to TRBJ2-3; TRBD2 matches at 7 bases. Germline V gives CDR1 DFQATT, CDR2 SNEGSKA (reference sequence). The CDR3 totals 14 residues. V lost 3 bases and J lost 1; bases outside the gene matches: 4. The CDR3 coding sequence is TGCAGTGCTAGTGTGGCGGGGGGCACAGATACGCAGTATTTT. It translates to CSASVAGGTDTQYF.

This clonotype was detected only once. The chain is built from TRBV20-1 and TRBJ2-7; D possibly corresponds to TRBD2 (6 bases). The CDR3 has 11 residues. V was pared by 6 bases and J by 3 bases, with 9 bases between. Germline V CDR1 and CDR2: DFQATT, SNEGSKA (reference sequence). The DNA of the CDR3 is TGCAGTGCCCGGGACTTCTACGAGCAGTACTTC. It yields the protein CSARDFYEQYF.

The chain has TRBV7-8 and TRBJ1-1; 8 bases map to TRBD1. Germline-derived CDR1 and CDR2 are SGHVS and FQNEAQ. The CDR3 covers 15 residues. J lost 6 bases, V lost 4 bases, and 10 bases had no gene match. CDR3 protein: CASSSQDRATSEAFF. CDR3 sequence (DNA): TGTGCCAGCAGCTCCCAGGACAGGGCCACCTCTGAAGCTTTCTTT.

This clonotype appeared a single time. The genes are TRBV7-9 and TRBJ2-7; D is perhaps TRBD1 (5 bases). Germline lookup yields CDR1 SEHNR and CDR2 FQNEAQ (reference sequence). CDR3 length equals 11 residues. V shed 3 bases and J shed 9 bases, with 9 bases lying between them. CDR3 protein: CASSLGQVQYF. DNA of the CDR3: TGTGCCAGCAGCTTGGGGCAGGTGCAGTACTTC. Together with reference TRBV7-9 and TRBJ2-7, the CDR3 gives the full variable domain: DTGVSQNPRHKITKRGQNVTFRCDPISEHNRLYWYRQTLGQGPEFLTYFQNEAQLEKSRLLSDRFSAERPKGSFSTLEIQRTEQGDSAMYLCASSLGQVQYFGPGTRLTVT.

V and J are TRBV6-2 or TRBV6-3 and TRBJ2-2; 7 positions agree with TRBD2. J gave up 8 bases and V 0 bases, and 9 bases lay outside the gene matches. Germline CDR1 and CDR2: MNHEY and SVGEGT. This CDR3 contains 16 residues. The CDR3 coding sequence is TGTGCCAGCAGTTACTCGAGCGGCGGGGGAATAGGGGAGCTGTTTTTT. This codes for CASSYSSGGGIGELFF.

With respect to this clonotype: The limits of the CDR3 on the DNA are not certain, so only TCRdb's listed CDR3 is given. V gene TRBV11-2 combines with J gene TRBJ2-5; the table assigns TRBD1, which was not confirmed against the DNA. The CDR3 is 18 amino acids in total, end residues counted. CDR1 and CDR2 (germline): SGHAT, FQNNGV. CDR3 residues: CASSFCICSAGLGETQYF.

Many counts were recorded for this clonotype. The chain combines TRBV19 with TRBJ2-2; tentative D call: TRBD1 (5 bases). The CDR3 spans 14 residues. Germline V gene sequence: CDR1 LNHDA, CDR2 SQIVND (reference sequence). Trimming left V 1 base short and J 5 bases short, with 8 bases between. CDR3 coding DNA: TGTGCCAGTAGTATAGGGGGCAAGACCGGGGAGCTGTTTTTT. As protein: CASSIGGKTGELFF.